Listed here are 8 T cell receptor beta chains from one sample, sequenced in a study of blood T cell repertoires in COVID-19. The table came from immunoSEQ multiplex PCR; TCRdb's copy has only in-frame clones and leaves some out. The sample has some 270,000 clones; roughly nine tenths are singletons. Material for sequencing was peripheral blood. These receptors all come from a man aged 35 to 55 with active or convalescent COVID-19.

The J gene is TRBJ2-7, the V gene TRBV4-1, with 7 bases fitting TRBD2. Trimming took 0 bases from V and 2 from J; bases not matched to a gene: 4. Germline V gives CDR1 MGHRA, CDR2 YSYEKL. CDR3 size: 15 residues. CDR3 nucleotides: TGCGCCAGCAGCCAAGATCAGGCGGGGGCCTACGAGCAGTACTTC. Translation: CASSQDQAGAYEQYF.

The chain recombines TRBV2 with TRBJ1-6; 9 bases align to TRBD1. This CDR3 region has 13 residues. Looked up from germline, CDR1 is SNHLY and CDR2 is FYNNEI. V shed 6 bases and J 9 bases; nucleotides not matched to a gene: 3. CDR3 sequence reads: CASRGQGGSPLHF. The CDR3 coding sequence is TGTGCCAGCAGGGGACAGGGAGGTTCACCCCTCCACTTT.

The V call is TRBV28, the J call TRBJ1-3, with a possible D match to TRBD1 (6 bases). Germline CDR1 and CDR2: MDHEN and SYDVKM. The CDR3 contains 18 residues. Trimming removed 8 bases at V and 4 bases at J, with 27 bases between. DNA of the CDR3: TGTGCCAGCCATCGCTTAACTAGAAGGGGGTTAGAGGGAAACACCATATATTTT. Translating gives CASHRLTRRGLEGNTIYF.

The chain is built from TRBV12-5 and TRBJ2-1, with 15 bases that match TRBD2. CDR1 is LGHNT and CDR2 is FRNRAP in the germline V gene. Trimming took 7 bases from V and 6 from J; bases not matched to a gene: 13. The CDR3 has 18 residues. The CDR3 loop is CASEEGLAGGRTPNEQFF. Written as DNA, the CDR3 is TGTGCTAGTGAGGAGGGACTAGCGGGGGGCCGTACCCCCAATGAGCAGTTCTTC.

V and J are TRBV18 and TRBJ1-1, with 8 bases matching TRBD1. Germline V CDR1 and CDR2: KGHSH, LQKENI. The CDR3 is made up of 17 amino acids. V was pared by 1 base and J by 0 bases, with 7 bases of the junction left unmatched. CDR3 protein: CASSPQGQALLNTEAFF. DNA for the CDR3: TGTGCCAGCTCACCACAGGGACAGGCGTTATTGAACACTGAAGCTTTCTTT.

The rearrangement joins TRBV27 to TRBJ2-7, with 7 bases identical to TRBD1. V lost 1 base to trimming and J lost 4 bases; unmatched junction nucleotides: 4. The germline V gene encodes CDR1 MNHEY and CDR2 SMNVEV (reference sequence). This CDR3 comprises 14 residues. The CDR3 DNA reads TGTGCCAGCAGTTTATACAGGGGTGGATACGAGCAGTACTTC. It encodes CASSLYRGGYEQYF.

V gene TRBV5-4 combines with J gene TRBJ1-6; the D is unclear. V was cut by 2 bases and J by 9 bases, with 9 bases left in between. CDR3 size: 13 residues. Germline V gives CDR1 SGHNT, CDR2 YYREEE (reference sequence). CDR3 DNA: TGTGCCAGCAGCTTACCGGGAAGTTCACCCCTCCACTTT. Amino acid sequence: CASSLPGSSPLHF.

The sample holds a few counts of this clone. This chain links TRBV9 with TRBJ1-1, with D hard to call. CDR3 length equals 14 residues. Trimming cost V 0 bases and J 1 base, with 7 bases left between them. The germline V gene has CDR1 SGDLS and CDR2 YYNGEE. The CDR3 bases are TGTGCCAGCAGCGTAGCGTACAGGAACACTGAAGCTTTCTTT. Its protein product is CASSVAYRNTEAFF.